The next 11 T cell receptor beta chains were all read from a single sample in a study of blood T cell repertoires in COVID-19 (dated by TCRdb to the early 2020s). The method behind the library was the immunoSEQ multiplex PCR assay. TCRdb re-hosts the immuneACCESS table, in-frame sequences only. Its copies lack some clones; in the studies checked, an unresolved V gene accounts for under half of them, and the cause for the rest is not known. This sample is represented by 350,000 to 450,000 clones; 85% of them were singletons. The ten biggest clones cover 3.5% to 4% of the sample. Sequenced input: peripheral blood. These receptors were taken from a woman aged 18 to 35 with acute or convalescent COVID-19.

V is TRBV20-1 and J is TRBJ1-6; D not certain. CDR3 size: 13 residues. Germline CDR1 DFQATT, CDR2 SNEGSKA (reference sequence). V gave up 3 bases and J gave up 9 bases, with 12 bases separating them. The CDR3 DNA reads TGCAGTGCTAGTGAGAGCATTAGTTCACCCCTCCACTTT. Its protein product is CSASESISSPLHF.

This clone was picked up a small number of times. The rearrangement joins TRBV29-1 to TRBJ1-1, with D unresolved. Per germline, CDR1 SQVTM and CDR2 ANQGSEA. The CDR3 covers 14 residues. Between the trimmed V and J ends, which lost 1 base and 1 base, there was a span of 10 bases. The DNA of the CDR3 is TGCAGCGTTGAAGGAAGCGAGAAGAACACTGAAGCTTTCTTT. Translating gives CSVEGSEKNTEAFF.

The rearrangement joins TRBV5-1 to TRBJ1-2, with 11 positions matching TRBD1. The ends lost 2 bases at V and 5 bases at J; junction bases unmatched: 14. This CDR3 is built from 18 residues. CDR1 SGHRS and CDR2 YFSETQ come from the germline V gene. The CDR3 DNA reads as TGCGCCAGCAGCTTTCGGACAGGGGGCCTCTCATTCCTATATGGCTACACCTTC. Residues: CASSFRTGGLSFLYGYTF. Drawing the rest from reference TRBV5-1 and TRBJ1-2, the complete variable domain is KAGVTQTPRYLIKTRGQQVTLSCSPISGHRSVSWYQQTPGQGLQFLFEYFSETQRNKGNFPGRFSGRQFSNSRSEMNVSTLELGDSALYLCASSFRTGGLSFLYGYTFGSGTRLTVV.

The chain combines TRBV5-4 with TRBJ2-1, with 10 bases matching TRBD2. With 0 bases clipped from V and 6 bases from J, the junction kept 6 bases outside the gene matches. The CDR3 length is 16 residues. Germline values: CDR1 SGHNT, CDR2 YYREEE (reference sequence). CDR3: CASSLGWLAGVNEQFF. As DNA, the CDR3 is TGTGCCAGCAGCTTGGGGTGGCTAGCGGGAGTCAATGAGCAGTTCTTC.

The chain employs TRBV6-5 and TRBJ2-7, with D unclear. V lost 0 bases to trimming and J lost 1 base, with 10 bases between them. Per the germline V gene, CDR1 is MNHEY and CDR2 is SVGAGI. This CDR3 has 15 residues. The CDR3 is CASSYSRLPSYEQYF. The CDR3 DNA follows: TGTGCCAGCAGTTACTCGAGACTCCCGTCCTACGAGCAGTACTTC.

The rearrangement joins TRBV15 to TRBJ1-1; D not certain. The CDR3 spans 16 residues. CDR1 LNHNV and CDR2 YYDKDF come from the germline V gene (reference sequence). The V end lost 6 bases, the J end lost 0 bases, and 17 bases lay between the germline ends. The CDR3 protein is CATRNVTKPMNTEAFF. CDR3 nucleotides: TGTGCCACCAGGAACGTCACAAAACCCATGAACACTGAAGCTTTCTTT.

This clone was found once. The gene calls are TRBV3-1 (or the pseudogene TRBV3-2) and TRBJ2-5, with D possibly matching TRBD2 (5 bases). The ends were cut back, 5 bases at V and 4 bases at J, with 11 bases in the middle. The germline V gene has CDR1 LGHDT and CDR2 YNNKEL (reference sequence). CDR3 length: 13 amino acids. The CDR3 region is CASSSDWGETQYF. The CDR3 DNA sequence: TGTGCCAGCAGCTCGGACTGGGGAGAGACCCAGTACTTC.

The CDR3 nucleotides read TGTGCCAGCAGTGCCCAGGACAGCTATAGCAATCAGCCCCAGCATTTT. Translation gives CASSAQDSYSNQPQHF. V usage is TRBV7-2 and J usage is TRBJ1-5; TRBD1 is a possible D gene (6 bases). This CDR3 is built from 16 residues. Trimming left V 6 bases short and J 0 bases short, with 15 bases between. The germline V gene encodes CDR1 SGHTA and CDR2 FQGNSA.

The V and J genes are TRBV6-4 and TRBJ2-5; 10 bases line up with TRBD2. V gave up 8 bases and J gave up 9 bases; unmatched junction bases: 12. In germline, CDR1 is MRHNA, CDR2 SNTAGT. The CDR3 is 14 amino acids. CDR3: CASCTSGNNTAQYF. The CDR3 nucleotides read TGTGCCAGCTGCACTAGCGGGAATAATACAGCCCAGTACTTC.

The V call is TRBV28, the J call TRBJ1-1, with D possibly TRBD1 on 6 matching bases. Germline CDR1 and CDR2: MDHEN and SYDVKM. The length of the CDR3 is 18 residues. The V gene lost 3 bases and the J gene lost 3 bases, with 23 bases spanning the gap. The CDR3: CASSFEAWSGDRDTEAFF. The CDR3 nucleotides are TGTGCCAGCAGTTTTGAAGCGTGGTCAGGGGACCGGGACACTGAAGCTTTCTTT.

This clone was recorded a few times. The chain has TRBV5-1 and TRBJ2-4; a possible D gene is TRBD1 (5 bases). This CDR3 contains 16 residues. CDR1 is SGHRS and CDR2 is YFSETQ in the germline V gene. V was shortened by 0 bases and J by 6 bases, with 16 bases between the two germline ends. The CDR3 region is CASSLAVGVVANIQYF. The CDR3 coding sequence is TGCGCCAGCAGCTTGGCCGTAGGGGTCGTGGCAAACATTCAGTACTTC.